This T cell receptor beta chain came from a study of technical replicates of blood from a few donors. V lost 3 bases to trimming and J lost 3 bases; unmatched junction nucleotides: 3. This CDR3 contains 14 residues. Germline V gene lookup returns CDR1 SGHAT and CDR2 FQNNGV. Libraries were prepared by immunoSEQ multiplex PCR; TCRdb keeps only in-frame clonotypes and omits some of them. The sample yields approximately 99,000 clones, 95% to 96% seen once. The sequence was obtained from a human donor in good health. The sequenced sample consisted of T cells isolated from PBMCs. This chain joins TRBV11-2 and TRBJ2-5; 8 bases align to TRBD1. The CDR3 nucleotides read TGTGCCAGCAGCTTCCTGACAGGGGAAGAGACCCAGTACTTC. This translates into CASSFLTGEETQYF.